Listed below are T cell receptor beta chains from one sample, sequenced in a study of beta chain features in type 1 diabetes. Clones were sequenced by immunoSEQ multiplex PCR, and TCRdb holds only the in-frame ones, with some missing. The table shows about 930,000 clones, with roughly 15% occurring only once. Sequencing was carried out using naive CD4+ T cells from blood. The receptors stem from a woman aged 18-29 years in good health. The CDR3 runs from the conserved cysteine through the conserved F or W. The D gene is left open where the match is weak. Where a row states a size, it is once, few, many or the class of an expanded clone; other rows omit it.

CATSNSNSGRENNEQFF | TGTGCCACCAGCAATTCCAATAGCGGGAGAGAGAACAATGAGCAGTTCTTC | TRBD2 | TRBJ2-1 | TRBV15 | .
CATDRVTTEAFF | TGTGCCACAGACAGGGTAACAACTGAAGCTTTCTTT | TRBD1 | TRBJ1-1 | TRBV28 | few
CAISGDRAPGTDTQYF | TGTGCCATCAGTGGAGACAGGGCCCCTGGCACAGATACGCAGTATTTT | TRBD1 | TRBJ2-3 | TRBV10-3 | few
CASSYEAGGSGEQYF | TGTGCCAGCAGTTACGAGGCGGGAGGGTCGGGAGAGCAGTACTTC | TRBD2 | TRBJ2-7 | TRBV4-2 | .
CASSVGQGISEAFF | TGTGCCAGCAGCGTAGGACAGGGGATCTCTGAAGCTTTCTTT | TRBD1 | TRBJ1-1 | TRBV9 | .
CASSLLASGRGEQFF | TGTGCCAGCAGCTTATTGGCTAGCGGGAGAGGAGAGCAGTTCTTC | TRBD2 | TRBJ2-1 | TRBV11-2 | few
CASSLESGLREQFF | TGTGCCAGCAGCTTAGAATCTGGTCTCCGAGAGCAGTTCTTC | . | TRBJ2-1 | TRBV7-2 | .
CASSSALGREQYF | TGTGCCAGCAGCTCAGCTCTGGGTCGCGAGCAGTACTTC | . | TRBJ2-7 | TRBV11-2 | .
CSAPKADTQYF | TGCAGTGCTCCGAAAGCAGATACGCAGTATTTT | . | TRBJ2-3 | TRBV20-1 | .
CASAVGGSYGYTF | TGTGCCAGCGCGGTGGGGGGCTCCTATGGCTACACCTTC | . | TRBJ1-2 | TRBV28 | .
CASSRDRGTDTQYF | TGTGCCAGCAGCAGGGACAGGGGGACAGATACGCAGTATTTT | TRBD1 | TRBJ2-3 | TRBV7-2 | .
CAIGSRGQQETQYF | TGTGCCATCGGAAGCCGAGGACAGCAAGAGACCCAGTACTTC | . | TRBJ2-5 | TRBV10-3 | .
CASSYSWTGSNEQYF | TGTGCCAGCAGTTACTCGTGGACAGGGAGCAACGAGCAGTACTTC | TRBD1 | TRBJ2-7 | TRBV6-5 | .
CASSLYLAGDNEQFF | TGCGCCAGCAGCTTATATTTAGCGGGAGACAATGAGCAGTTCTTC | TRBD2 | TRBJ2-1 | TRBV5-1 | few
CASSLSRGTYYEQYF | TGTGCCAGCAGTTTATCTCGCGGGACATACTACGAGCAGTACTTC | . | TRBJ2-7 | TRBV27 | few
CASSQEQNNEQFF | TGTGCCAGCAGCCAAGAACAGAACAATGAGCAGTTCTTC | . | TRBJ2-1 | TRBV4-2 | .
CASGRTGATNEKLFF | TGTGCCAGCGGAAGAACAGGGGCAACTAATGAAAAACTGTTTTTT | TRBD1 | TRBJ1-4 | TRBV2 | few
CASSRDSGTDTQYF | TGTGCCAGCAGCAGGGACTCAGGCACAGATACGCAGTATTTT | . | TRBJ2-3 | TRBV6-5 | few
CASSQAAVSEKLFF | TGTGCCAGCAGCCAAGCGGCAGTATCTGAAAAACTGTTTTTT | . | TRBJ1-4 | TRBV7-2 | few
CATSGTGYQPQHF | TGTGCCACTTCAGGGACAGGGTATCAGCCCCAGCATTTT | TRBD1 | TRBJ1-5 | TRBV6-5 | .
CASSLGRGSYNEQFF | TGTGCCAGCAGTTTGGGGAGAGGCTCCTACAATGAGCAGTTCTTC | . | TRBJ2-1 | TRBV27 | .
CSARQAGVSEQYF | TGCAGCGCCAGACAGGCGGGGGTCTCGGAGCAGTACTTC | . | TRBJ2-7 | TRBV29-1 | few
CASSEGGGAYEQYF | TGTGCCAGCAGTGAGGGTGGTGGAGCCTACGAGCAGTACTTC | . | TRBJ2-7 | TRBV2 | few
CASSSQRAAYNEQFF | TGTGCCAGCAGCTCCCAGCGGGCAGCCTACAATGAGCAGTTCTTC | . | TRBJ2-1 | TRBV5-4 | few
CASSLAGSYNEQFF | TGTGCCAGCAGTCTAGCGGGATCCTACAATGAGCAGTTCTTC | TRBD2 | TRBJ2-1 | TRBV7-9 | .
CASSGQYQETQYF | TGTGCCAGCAGCGGACAGTACCAAGAGACCCAGTACTTC | . | TRBJ2-5 | TRBV6-6 | .
CASSESRGPGAFF | TGTGCCAGCAGTGAAAGCAGGGGGCCTGGAGCTTTCTTT | TRBD1 | TRBJ1-1 | TRBV6-1 | .
CASSWTGQETQYF | TGTGCCAGCAGCTGGACAGGGCAGGAGACCCAGTACTTC | TRBD1 | TRBJ2-5 | TRBV5-6 | .
CASRYRVGTDTQYF | TGTGCCAGCAGATACAGGGTAGGCACAGATACGCAGTATTTT | . | TRBJ2-3 | TRBV7-2 | .
CASSLEDYEQYF | TGTGCCAGCAGCTTAGAGGACTACGAGCAGTACTTC | . | TRBJ2-7 | TRBV11-2 | .
CASSINPAPLDF | TGTGCCAGCAGCATAAATCCGGCCCCGCTCGACTTC | . | TRBJ2-7 | TRBV7-9 | few
CASKQGGWETQYF | TGTGCCAGCAAGCAGGGGGGATGGGAGACCCAGTACTTC | . | TRBJ2-5 | TRBV5-4 | .
CASSRGGDRSYEQYF | TGTGCCAGCAGCCGTGGGGGGGATCGGTCCTACGAGCAGTACTTC | TRBD2 | TRBJ2-7 | TRBV9 | few
CASSPRTGGREQFF | TGTGCCAGCAGTCCCAGGACAGGGGGCCGCGAGCAGTTCTTC | TRBD1 | TRBJ2-1 | TRBV6-6 | few
CATSGQPDSLYGYTF | TGTGCCACCTCGGGACAGCCAGATTCACTCTATGGCTACACCTTC | TRBD1 | TRBJ1-2 | TRBV6-5 | once
CASSDPLSGANVLTF | TGTGCCAGCAGTGACCCCCTCTCTGGGGCCAACGTCCTGACTTTC | . | TRBJ2-6 | TRBV5-5 | .
CASSTRTGNTEAFF | TGTGCCAGCAGCACCAGGACAGGGAACACTGAAGCTTTCTTT | TRBD1 | TRBJ1-1 | TRBV7-2 | .
CASRPRGRVRTDTQYF | TGTGCCAGCAGACCAAGAGGGCGGGTTCGCACAGATACGCAGTATTTT | . | TRBJ2-3 | TRBV6-6 | few
CASSLGPNWVTEAFF | TGTGCCAGCAGCTTAGGTCCCAATTGGGTCACTGAAGCTTTCTTT | . | TRBJ1-1 | TRBV7-2 | few
CASSFLASGELFF | TGTGCCAGCAGCTTCTTAGCGAGTGGGGAGCTGTTTTTT | . | TRBJ2-2 | TRBV7-2 | once
CASSKPGAGANVLTF | TGTGCCAGCAGCAAGCCAGGGGCTGGGGCCAACGTCCTGACTTTC | . | TRBJ2-6 | TRBV7-2 | .
CASRPRGGLYNEQFF | TGTGCCAGCAGGCCAAGGGGGGGCCTATACAATGAGCAGTTCTTC | . | TRBJ2-1 | TRBV7-9 | few
CASSLSGGTGANVLTF | TGTGCCAGCAGCTTATCCGGCGGGACTGGGGCCAACGTCCTGACTTTC | . | TRBJ2-6 | TRBV7-6 | .
CASSHGQGPMDNEQFF | TGTGCCAGCAGCCACGGTCAGGGGCCTATGGACAATGAGCAGTTCTTC | . | TRBJ2-1 | TRBV27 | .
CASRTPGEAGELFF | TGTGCCAGCAGAACTCCTGGGGAGGCCGGGGAGCTGTTTTTT | . | TRBJ2-2 | TRBV28 | few
CATGVEGRTDTQYF | TGCGCCACGGGCGTCGAGGGACGCACAGATACGCAGTATTTT | . | TRBJ2-3 | TRBV5-1 | .
CASSRGQHYEQYF | TGTGCCAGCAGTCGGGGGCAGCACTACGAGCAGTACTTC | . | TRBJ2-7 | TRBV28 | .
CASSAGTGVWGEQFF | TGCGCCAGCAGTGCCGGGACAGGGGTCTGGGGTGAGCAGTTCTTC | TRBD1 | TRBJ2-1 | TRBV10-2 | .
CASSPRGGNTEAFF | TGTGCCAGCAGCCCCCGAGGGGGGAACACTGAAGCTTTCTTT | . | TRBJ1-1 | TRBV7-9 | .
CASSMTPGQGSGELFF | TGCGCCAGCAGCATGACACCGGGACAGGGGTCCGGGGAGCTGTTTTTT | TRBD1 | TRBJ2-2 | TRBV4-1 | few
CAADRTGVTGELFF | TGTGCCGCCGATAGGACAGGCGTCACCGGGGAGCTGTTTTTT | TRBD1 | TRBJ2-2 | TRBV5-8 | .
CASSPGVSGGRYNEQFF | TGTGCCAGCAGCCCCGGTGTTTCGGGCGGAAGATACAATGAGCAGTTCTTC | . | TRBJ2-1 | TRBV7-2 | once
CASSPYSSGRAGSYNEQFF | TGTGCCAGCTCACCCTATTCTAGCGGGAGGGCCGGCTCCTACAATGAGCAGTTCTTC | TRBD2 | TRBJ2-1 | TRBV18 | few
CASKGDGQYF | TGTGCCAGCAAGGGAGATGGGCAGTACTTC | . | TRBJ2-7 | TRBV2 | .
CASRVLAYSYEQYF | TGTGCCAGCAGGGTTCTAGCATACTCCTACGAGCAGTACTTC | . | TRBJ2-7 | TRBV6-5 | few